This T cell receptor beta chain was profiled in a study of T cells in Graves' hyperthyroidism and ophthalmopathy. At least ten counts were recorded for this clonotype. TCR beta CDR3 regions were amplified from RNA transcripts. The HTBI primer set drove a first-round RT-PCR of the TCR CDR3. Using its own MiXCR run on the multiplex PCR reads, TCRdb lists one record per CDR3 protein. The sample records 300,000 to 500,000 distinct CDR3 sequences, 11% to 15% being singletons. The germline V gene has CDR1 LGHDT and CDR2 YNNKEL (reference sequence). V lost 3 bases and J 3 bases, leaving 3 bases between the germline ends. The CDR3 contains 12 residues.

The chain has TRBV3-1 and TRBJ2-1; D unclear. The sequence was collected from a middle-aged man with Graves' ophthalmopathy. The sequenced sample consisted of blood. In DNA form, the CDR3 reads TGTGCCAGCAGCCACGGCTACAATGAGCAGTTCTTC. Its protein product is CASSHGYNEQFF.